This T cell receptor beta chain was profiled in a study of blood T cell repertoires in COVID-19. Background on the study: PBMCs, B-cell-depleted T cells, or T cells were the source of the cDNA or gDNA that made up the material.

Original data processing: Estimation of nucleated cell counts relied on the amplification of reference gene primers. TCRdb's copy holds only in-frame clones and misses some; the assay was immunoSEQ multiplex PCR. For V, J and clone size, that table is used; D and trimming come from the DNA. The table lists under 300,000 clones, around 89% of them singletons. V shed 0 bases, J shed 6 bases, and the junction held 4 bases outside the gene matches. There are 15 residues in the CDR3. Per germline, CDR1 SGHTA and CDR2 FQGNSA. The sample was PBMCs or T cells enriched from blood (not recorded which). The sequence derives from a woman between 55 and 75 years old in a cohort exposed to, infected with or recovered from COVID-19 (not recorded which). The chain is built from TRBV7-2 and TRBJ2-3, with 9 bases matching TRBD2. DNA for the CDR3: TGTGCCAGCAGCTTAGCTAGCGGGAGAATGGATACGCAGTATTTT. Protein product: CASSLASGRMDTQYF.